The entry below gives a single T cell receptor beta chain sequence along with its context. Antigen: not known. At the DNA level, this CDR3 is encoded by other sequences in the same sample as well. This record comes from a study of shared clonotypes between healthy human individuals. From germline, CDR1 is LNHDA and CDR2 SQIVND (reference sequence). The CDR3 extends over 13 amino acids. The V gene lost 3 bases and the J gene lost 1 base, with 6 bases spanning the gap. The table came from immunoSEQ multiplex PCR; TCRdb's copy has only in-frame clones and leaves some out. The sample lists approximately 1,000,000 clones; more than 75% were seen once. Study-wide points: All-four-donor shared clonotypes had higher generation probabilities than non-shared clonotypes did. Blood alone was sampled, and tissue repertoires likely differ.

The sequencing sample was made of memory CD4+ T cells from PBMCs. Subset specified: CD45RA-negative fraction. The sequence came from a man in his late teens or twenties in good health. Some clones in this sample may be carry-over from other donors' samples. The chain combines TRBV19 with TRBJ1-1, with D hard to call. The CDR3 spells CASSIQRNTEAFF. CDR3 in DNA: TGTGCCAGTAGTATTCAGAGGAACACTGAAGCTTTCTTT.